This is a list of T cell receptor beta chains from one sample in a study of OX40 agonist ivuxolimab in advanced cancers. Repertoires were generated with immunoSEQ multiplex PCR, while TCRdb's copy carries only in-frame clones and drops some. Found here are 98,000 or so clones, 91% of them singletons; the top ten hold roughly 2.6%. The specimen was CD4+ or CD8+ T cells sorted from blood, collected in a trial of the OX40 agonist ivuxolimab. These receptors came from an adult with an advanced solid tumor such as melanoma, head and neck, liver or kidney cancer. CDR3s include the opening cysteine and the closing phenylalanine or tryptophan. Fields, in order: CDR3 DNA, CDR3 protein, V gene, CDR3 length, D gene, J gene, clone size. D genes are given only for firm matches. Some rows mark clone size as missing; the rest say once, few, many or name a class of expanded clone.

DNA: TGTGCCAGCAGTTTATACCAGTACAGGGTCGGGCACTACGAGCAGTACTTC; CDR3: CASSLYQYRVGHYEQYF; V: TRBV28; length: 17; D: .; J: TRBJ2-7; size: .
DNA: TGTGCCAGCAGGTCACTAGCGGGACCCTACGAGCAGTACTTC; CDR3: CASRSLAGPYEQYF; V: TRBV11-2; length: 14; D: TRBD2; J: TRBJ2-7; size: .
DNA: TGTGCCAGTAGCCGCCAGATGAACACTGAAGCTTTCTTT; CDR3: CASSRQMNTEAFF; V: TRBV19; length: 13; D: .; J: TRBJ1-1; size: .
DNA: TGTGCCAGCAGTGAACGGCGGACAGGGTTCCCCAATGAGCAGTTCTTC; CDR3: CASSERRTGFPNEQFF; V: TRBV6-1; length: 16; D: TRBD1; J: TRBJ2-1; size: .
DNA: TGTGCCATCAGTGACCCATGGGGGAGGAGGGGCTCCTACAATGAGCAGTTCTTC; CDR3: CAISDPWGRRGSYNEQFF; V: TRBV10-3; length: 18; D: .; J: TRBJ2-1; size: .
DNA: TGTGCCATCAGTGATTATGGGACAGGGAACTACGAGCAGTACTTC; CDR3: CAISDYGTGNYEQYF; V: TRBV10-3; length: 15; D: TRBD1; J: TRBJ2-7; size: .
DNA: TGCAGCGTGGAGGAGGTAGCGGGAGGCACAGATACGCAGTATTTT; CDR3: CSVEEVAGGTDTQYF; V: TRBV29-1; length: 15; D: TRBD2; J: TRBJ2-3; size: .
DNA: TGTGCCAGCAGCTTGTCCAACTATGGCTACACCTTC; CDR3: CASSLSNYGYTF; V: TRBV5-6; length: 12; D: .; J: TRBJ1-2; size: .
DNA: TGTGCCAGCAGTTACTCGACAGGGAAATACGAGCAGTACTTC; CDR3: CASSYSTGKYEQYF; V: TRBV6-5; length: 14; D: TRBD1; J: TRBJ2-7; size: .
DNA: TGTGCCAGCAGTTCTCGCGGACCGTTTGGGTCAGGAAACACCATATATTTT; CDR3: CASSSRGPFGSGNTIYF; V: TRBV28; length: 17; D: .; J: TRBJ1-3; size: once
DNA: TGTGCCACGGGTCCCCCTGAAGCTTTCTTT; CDR3: CATGPPEAFF; V: TRBV6-1; length: 10; D: .; J: TRBJ1-1; size: .
DNA: TGTGCCAGCTCACCAGGTCTTGGGGAGACCCAGTACTTC; CDR3: CASSPGLGETQYF; V: TRBV18; length: 13; D: .; J: TRBJ2-5; size: .
DNA: TGTGCCAGCAGGGCCCGCCAAATAGACAAAAACATTCAGTACTTC; CDR3: CASRARQIDKNIQYF; V: TRBV5-6; length: 15; D: .; J: TRBJ2-4; size: .
DNA: TGCGCCAGCAGCCCAGGAGCGGGACTACGCACAGATACGCAGTATTTT; CDR3: CASSPGAGLRTDTQYF; V: TRBV5-1; length: 16; D: TRBD2; J: TRBJ2-3; size: .
DNA: TGTGCCAGCACCGCCCTCTCCCGGGTTAGCAATCAGCCCCAGCATTTT; CDR3: CASTALSRVSNQPQHF; V: TRBV28; length: 16; D: .; J: TRBJ1-5; size: .
DNA: TGTGCCTGGAGTGTACTCGAGGTGCCCCAGTACTTC; CDR3: CAWSVLEVPQYF; V: TRBV30; length: 12; D: .; J: TRBJ2-5; size: .
DNA: TGCGCCAGCAGCTTGGCCGGGGAGGGGAGTAAACTGTTTTTT; CDR3: CASSLAGEGSKLFF; V: TRBV5-1; length: 14; D: .; J: TRBJ1-4; size: .
DNA: TGTGCCAGCAGTGAAAGGGAGGGGACCGGGGAGCTGTTTTTT; CDR3: CASSEREGTGELFF; V: TRBV6-1; length: 14; D: TRBD2; J: TRBJ2-2; size: .
DNA: TGTGCCAGCTCACGCGATAGTTACGAGCAGTACTTC; CDR3: CASSRDSYEQYF; V: TRBV18; length: 12; D: .; J: TRBJ2-7; size: few
DNA: TGTGCCAGCAGCTTAGGACAATTGAACACTGAAGCTTTCTTT; CDR3: CASSLGQLNTEAFF; V: TRBV13; length: 14; D: .; J: TRBJ1-1; size: .
DNA: TGTGCCAGCAGCTTCGGCAGCGGGAGCTCCTACGAGCAGTACTTC; CDR3: CASSFGSGSSYEQYF; V: TRBV13; length: 15; D: TRBD2; J: TRBJ2-7; size: .
DNA: TGCGCCAGCAGCTCGGACAGGGGGAGCACAGATACGCAGTATTTT; CDR3: CASSSDRGSTDTQYF; V: TRBV5-1; length: 15; D: TRBD1; J: TRBJ2-3; size: .
DNA: TGTGCCAGCAGTGACGTTGGGCGTATAGATGAGCAGTTCTTC; CDR3: CASSDVGRIDEQFF; V: TRBV9; length: 14; D: .; J: TRBJ2-1; size: once
DNA: TGTGCCAGCAGTACCGGCACCACCAAGCGGGAGTACGAAGAGCAGTTCTTC; CDR3: CASSTGTTKREYEEQFF; V: TRBV2; length: 17; D: TRBD2; J: TRBJ2-1; size: .
DNA: TGTGCCTGGAGTGTTTTTGGACAGGGGAAGGTCACTGAAGCTTTCTTT; CDR3: CAWSVFGQGKVTEAFF; V: TRBV30; length: 16; D: TRBD1; J: TRBJ1-1; size: .
DNA: TGCGCCAGCAGCTGGGGGACAGGTCAGGCCACAGATACGCAGTATTTT; CDR3: CASSWGTGQATDTQYF; V: TRBV5-1; length: 16; D: TRBD1; J: TRBJ2-3; size: .
DNA: TGTGCCAGCCTCATGCGACAGGGCCAAAACACCGGGGAGCTGTTTTTT; CDR3: CASLMRQGQNTGELFF; V: TRBV27; length: 16; D: TRBD1; J: TRBJ2-2; size: .
DNA: TGTGCCAGCAGTTCCCTCGCCTCCGATACGCAGTATTTT; CDR3: CASSSLASDTQYF; V: TRBV27; length: 13; D: .; J: TRBJ2-3; size: .
DNA: TGTGCCAGCGGGGGACTAGCGGGAGGTGAGCAGTACTTC; CDR3: CASGGLAGGEQYF; V: TRBV28; length: 13; D: TRBD2; J: TRBJ2-7; size: .